Listed below are T cell receptor beta chains from one sample, sequenced in a study of patients and donors after allogeneic stem cell transplantation. MiXCR, run by TCRdb on the RT-PCR reads, gives a single entry per CDR3 protein. The table has approximately 200,000 distinct CDR3 sequences, roughly 13% seen once. Material for sequencing was blood, either unsorted or a sorted T cell fraction (not recorded which). The receptors shown here come from a human donor who was either an allogeneic HSCT recipient or a stem cell or donor lymphocyte infusion donor (not recorded which). It is not recorded whose cells these are; they may come from a transplant donor. Each CDR3 is given without its conserved first and last residue.

v_call cdr3_aa
TRBV4-1 ASSQGDRGAF
TRBV7-2 ASSLVGSSGEQY
TRBV18 ASSPDPGQGKIYNEQF
TRBV29-1 SVEDRGVGELF
TRBV19 ASSTSTGTDTQY
TRBV2 ASSAGTGATSPLH
TRBV6-5 ASSFSPLRGNQPQH
TRBV2 ASSGGGLASTDTQY
TRBV18 ASSNRDGSEQY
TRBV11-1 ASSLIQGSNSPLH
TRBV12-3/TRBV12-4 ASRPPGGGMTEAF
TRBV5-1 ASSLAGTGNTEAF
TRBV12-3/TRBV12-4 ASTRRPGYEQY
TRBV20-1 SATGSMYYEQY
TRBV15 ATSIWTGGAVAF
TRBV29-1 SVESLRAEGYT
TRBV18 ASSPYRASGGTDTQY
TRBV20-1 SVAAPSGGANEQY
TRBV12-3/TRBV12-4 ASSHGTGKAF
TRBV3-1 ASSQEGQGLYEQY
TRBV6-5 ASSYISTRNTEAF
TRBV7-3 ASSSNRDYEQF
TRBV4-1 ASSQDRHASTDTQY
TRBV7-3 ASSLHSGDGYT
TRBV9 ASSVLGNSYNEQF
TRBV19 ASNLSIVDEKLF
TRBV20-1 SVPGQGVETQY
TRBV12-3/TRBV12-4 ASSLGSSSGVETQY
TRBV29-1 SVGGTSGGGQETQY
TRBV5-1 ASSLSFGQGGEQY
TRBV5-1 ASSLYTSYEQY